This T cell receptor (beta chain) emerged from a study of blood T cells in healthy people across ages. J gave up 5 bases and V 0 bases, and 5 bases lay outside the gene matches. Germline assignment: CDR1 ENHRY and CDR2 SYGVKD. The CDR3 has 15 residues. Alongside a J-beta primer mix, a sample-barcoded 5' primer served in a second PCR lasting roughly 6 to 11 cycles. TCRdb called the 5' RACE reads again in MiXCR, with one record for every CDR3 protein. In the table there are more than 500,000 distinct CDR3 sequences, approximately 26% of which are singletons. These records were also assigned to another study, of T cells of mothers and their children. As that study records: Similar effects of thymic selection on TCR recombination output were recorded in related and unrelated pairs.

This receptor was obtained from a boy between 2 and 10 years old in good health. The sequencing input was blood. The V and J genes are TRBV10-3 and TRBJ1-1; 8 bases align to TRBD1. CDR3 sequence: CAISESRTGLTEAFF. The CDR3, as DNA: TGTGCCATCAGTGAGTCTAGGACAGGGCTAACTGAAGCTTTCTTT.